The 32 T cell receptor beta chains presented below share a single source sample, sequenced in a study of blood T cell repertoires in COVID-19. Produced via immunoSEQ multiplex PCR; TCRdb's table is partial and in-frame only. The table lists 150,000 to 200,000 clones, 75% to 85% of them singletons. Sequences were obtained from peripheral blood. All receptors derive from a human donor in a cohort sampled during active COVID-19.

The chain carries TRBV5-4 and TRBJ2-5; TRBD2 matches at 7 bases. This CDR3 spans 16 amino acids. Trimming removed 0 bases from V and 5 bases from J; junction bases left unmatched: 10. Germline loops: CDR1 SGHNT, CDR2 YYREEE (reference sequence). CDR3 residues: CASSLASAGAEETQYF. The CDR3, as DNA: TGTGCCAGCAGCTTGGCCTCGGCGGGAGCAGAGGAGACCCAGTACTTC.

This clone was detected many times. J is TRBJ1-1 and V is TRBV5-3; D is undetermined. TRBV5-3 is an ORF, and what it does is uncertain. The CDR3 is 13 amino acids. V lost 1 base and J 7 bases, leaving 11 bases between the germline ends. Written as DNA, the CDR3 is TGTGCCAGAAGCTTGAAGGCGGATCTTGAAGCTTTCTTT. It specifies CARSLKADLEAFF.

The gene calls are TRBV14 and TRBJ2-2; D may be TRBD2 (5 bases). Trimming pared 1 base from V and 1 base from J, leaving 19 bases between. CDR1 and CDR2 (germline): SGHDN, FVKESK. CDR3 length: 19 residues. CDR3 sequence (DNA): TGTGCCAGCAGCCAAGTTGGAGGCCATGGCCGCTTGAACACCGGGGAGCTGTTTTTT. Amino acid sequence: CASSQVGGHGRLNTGELFF. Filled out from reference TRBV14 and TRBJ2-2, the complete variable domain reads EAGVTQFPSHSVIEKGQTVTLRCDPISGHDNLYWYRRVMGKEIKFLLHFVKESKQDESGMPNNRFLAERTGGTYSTLKVQPAELEDSGVYFCASSQVGGHGRLNTGELFFGEGSRLTVL.

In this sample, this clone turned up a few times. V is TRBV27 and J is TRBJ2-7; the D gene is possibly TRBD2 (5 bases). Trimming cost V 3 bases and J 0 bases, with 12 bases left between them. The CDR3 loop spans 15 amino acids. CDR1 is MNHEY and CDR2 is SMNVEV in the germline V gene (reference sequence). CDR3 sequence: CASSFRGQSSYEQYF. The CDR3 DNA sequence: TGTGCCAGCAGTTTCCGCGGGCAGAGCTCCTACGAGCAGTACTTC.

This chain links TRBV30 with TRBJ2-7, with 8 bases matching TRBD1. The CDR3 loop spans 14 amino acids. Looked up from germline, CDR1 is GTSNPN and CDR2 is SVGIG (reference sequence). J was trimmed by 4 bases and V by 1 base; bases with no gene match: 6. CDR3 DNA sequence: TGTGCCTGGAGTGAAGGCAGGGGGCTTTACGAGCAGTACTTC. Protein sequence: CAWSEGRGLYEQYF.

The CDR3 here is CASSPRQGRLHEQYF. For the CDR3, the DNA is TGTGCCAGCAGCCCCAGACAGGGCAGGCTGCACGAGCAGTACTTC. The chain is built from TRBV28 and TRBJ2-7; 7 nucleotides match TRBD1. V trimming: 6 bases; J trimming: 5 bases; junction bases outside the gene matches: 13. The CDR3 consists of 15 residues. CDR1 and CDR2 from the germline V gene are MDHEN and SYDVKM.

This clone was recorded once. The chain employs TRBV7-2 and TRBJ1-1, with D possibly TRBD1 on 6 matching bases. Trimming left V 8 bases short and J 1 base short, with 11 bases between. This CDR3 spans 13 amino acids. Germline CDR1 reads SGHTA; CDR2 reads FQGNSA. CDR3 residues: CASAFRGNTEAFF. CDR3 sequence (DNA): TGTGCCAGCGCCTTCAGGGGGAACACTGAAGCTTTCTTT.

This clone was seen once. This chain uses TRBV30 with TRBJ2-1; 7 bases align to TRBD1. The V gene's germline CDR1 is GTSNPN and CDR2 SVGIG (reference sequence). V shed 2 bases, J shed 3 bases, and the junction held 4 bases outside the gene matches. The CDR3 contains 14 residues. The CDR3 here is CAWSQGGGYNEQFF. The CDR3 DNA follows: TGTGCCTGGAGTCAAGGGGGCGGCTACAATGAGCAGTTCTTC.

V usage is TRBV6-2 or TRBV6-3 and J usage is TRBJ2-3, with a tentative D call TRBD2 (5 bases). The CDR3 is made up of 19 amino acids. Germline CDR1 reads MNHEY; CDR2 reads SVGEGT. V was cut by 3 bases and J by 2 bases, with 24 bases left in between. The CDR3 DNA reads TGTGCCAGCAGTTATCCCAACCATCGGAGGTGGGGAACCACAGATACGCAGTATTTT. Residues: CASSYPNHRRWGTTDTQYF.

CDR3 amino acids: CASSLWVGGRAEAFF. The CDR3 DNA reads as TGTGCCAGCAGTTTATGGGTGGGGGGAAGGGCTGAAGCTTTCTTT. J is TRBJ1-1 and V is TRBV27; a possible D gene is TRBD1 (5 bases). The ends were cut back, 1 base at V and 6 bases at J, with 15 bases in the middle. This CDR3 contains 15 residues. Germline-derived CDR1 and CDR2 are MNHEY and SMNVEV (reference sequence).

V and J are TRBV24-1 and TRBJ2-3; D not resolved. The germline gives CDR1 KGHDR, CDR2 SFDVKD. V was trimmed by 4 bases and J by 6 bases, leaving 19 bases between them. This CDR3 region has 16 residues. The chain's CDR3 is CATSDQANQATDTQYF. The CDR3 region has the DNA TGTGCCACCAGTGACCAAGCCAACCAGGCCACGGATACGCAGTATTTT.

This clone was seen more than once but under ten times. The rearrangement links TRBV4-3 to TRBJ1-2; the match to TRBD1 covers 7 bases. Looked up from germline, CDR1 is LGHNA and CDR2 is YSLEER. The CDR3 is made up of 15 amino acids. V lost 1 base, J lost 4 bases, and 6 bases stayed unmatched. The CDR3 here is CASSQGQGWAYGYTF. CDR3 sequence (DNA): TGCGCCAGCAGCCAAGGACAGGGTTGGGCCTATGGCTACACCTTC.

The DNA for the CDR3 is TGTGCCAGCAGGAGGAGGCAGCAAGAGACCCAGTACTTC. Residues: CASRRRQQETQYF. This sequence joins TRBV6-5 and TRBJ2-5; possibly TRBD2 for D (5 bases). The germline CDR1 and CDR2 sequences are MNHEY and SVGAGI. V lost 6 bases, J lost 2 bases, and 10 bases lay in between. This CDR3 region has 13 residues.

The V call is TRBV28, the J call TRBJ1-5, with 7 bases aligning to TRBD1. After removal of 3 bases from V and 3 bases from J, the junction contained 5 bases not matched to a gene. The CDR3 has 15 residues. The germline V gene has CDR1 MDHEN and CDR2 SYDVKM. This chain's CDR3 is CASSFLGQDNQPQHF. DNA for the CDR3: TGTGCCAGCAGTTTCCTTGGACAGGACAATCAGCCCCAGCATTTT.

The CDR3 DNA follows: TGTGCCAGCTGGGGCGGCACAGATACGCAGTATTTT. Translated: CASWGGTDTQYF. V usage is TRBV5-4 and J usage is TRBJ2-3; D possibly corresponds to TRBD1 (5 bases). Germline CDR1 SGHNT, CDR2 YYREEE (reference sequence). The CDR3 totals 12 residues. Trimming took 7 bases from V and 1 from J, leaving 7 bases between them.

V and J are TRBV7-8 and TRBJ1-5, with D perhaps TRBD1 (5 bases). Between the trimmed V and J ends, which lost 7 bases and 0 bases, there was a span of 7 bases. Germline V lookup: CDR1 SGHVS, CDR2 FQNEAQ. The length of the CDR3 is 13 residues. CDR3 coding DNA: TGTGCCAGCACGGGGGGTAGCAATCAGCCCCAGCATTTT. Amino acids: CASTGGSNQPQHF.

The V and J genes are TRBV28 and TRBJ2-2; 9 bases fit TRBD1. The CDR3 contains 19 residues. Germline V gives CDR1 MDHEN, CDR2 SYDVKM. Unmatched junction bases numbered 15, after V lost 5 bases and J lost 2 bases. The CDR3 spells CASSPTGQGVRRNTGELFF. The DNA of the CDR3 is TGTGCCAGCAGTCCGACGGGACAGGGTGTTAGACGAAACACCGGGGAGCTGTTTTTT.

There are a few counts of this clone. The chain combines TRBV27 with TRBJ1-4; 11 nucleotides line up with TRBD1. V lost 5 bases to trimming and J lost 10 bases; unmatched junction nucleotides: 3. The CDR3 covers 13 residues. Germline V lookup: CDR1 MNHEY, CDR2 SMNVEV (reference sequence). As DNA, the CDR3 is TGTGCCAGCAGTCCAGGGACAGGGGGAAAACTGTTTTTT. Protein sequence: CASSPGTGGKLFF. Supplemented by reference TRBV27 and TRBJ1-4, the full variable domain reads EAQVTQNPRYLITVTGKKLTVTCSQNMNHEYMSWYRQDPGLGLRQIYYSMNVEVTDKGDVPEGYKVSRKEKRNFPLILESPSPNQTSLYFCASSPGTGGKLFFGSGTQLSVL.

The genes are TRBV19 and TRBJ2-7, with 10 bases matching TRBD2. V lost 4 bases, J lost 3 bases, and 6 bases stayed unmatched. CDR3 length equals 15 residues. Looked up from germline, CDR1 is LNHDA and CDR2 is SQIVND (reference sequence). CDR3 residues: CASSTTAGGLYEQYF. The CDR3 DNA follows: TGTGCCAGTAGTACGACAGCGGGGGGGCTCTACGAGCAGTACTTC.

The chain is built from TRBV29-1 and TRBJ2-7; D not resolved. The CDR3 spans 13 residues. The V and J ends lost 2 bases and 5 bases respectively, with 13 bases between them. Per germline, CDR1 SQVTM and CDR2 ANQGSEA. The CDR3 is CSVELALVDEQYF. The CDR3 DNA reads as TGCAGCGTTGAACTGGCTCTAGTGGACGAGCAGTACTTC.

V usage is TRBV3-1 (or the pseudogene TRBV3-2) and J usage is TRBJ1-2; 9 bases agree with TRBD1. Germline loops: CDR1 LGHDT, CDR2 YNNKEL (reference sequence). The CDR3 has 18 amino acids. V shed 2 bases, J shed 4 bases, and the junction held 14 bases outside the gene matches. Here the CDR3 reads CASSQRSHPGQGSYGYTF. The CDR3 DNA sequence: TGTGCCAGCAGCCAAAGAAGCCACCCGGGACAGGGAAGCTATGGCTACACCTTC.

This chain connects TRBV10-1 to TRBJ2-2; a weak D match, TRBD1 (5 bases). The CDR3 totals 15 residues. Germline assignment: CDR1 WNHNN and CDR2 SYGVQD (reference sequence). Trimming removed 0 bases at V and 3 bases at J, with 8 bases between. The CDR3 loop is CASSESRGHTGELFF. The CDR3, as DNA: TGCGCCAGCAGTGAGTCTAGGGGTCACACCGGGGAGCTGTTTTTT.

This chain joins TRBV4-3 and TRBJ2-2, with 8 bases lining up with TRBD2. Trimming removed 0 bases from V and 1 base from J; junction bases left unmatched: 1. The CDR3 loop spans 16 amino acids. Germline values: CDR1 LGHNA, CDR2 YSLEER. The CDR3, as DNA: TGCGCCAGCAGCCAAGACGCGGGGGGGAACACCGGGGAGCTGTTTTTT. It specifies CASSQDAGGNTGELFF.

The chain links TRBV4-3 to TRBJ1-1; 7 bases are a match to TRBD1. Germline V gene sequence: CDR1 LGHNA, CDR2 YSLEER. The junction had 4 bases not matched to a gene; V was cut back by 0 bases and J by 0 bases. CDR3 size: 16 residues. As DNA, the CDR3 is TGCGCCAGCAGCCAAGATGGCAGGGGGGTGAACACTGAAGCTTTCTTT. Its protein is CASSQDGRGVNTEAFF.

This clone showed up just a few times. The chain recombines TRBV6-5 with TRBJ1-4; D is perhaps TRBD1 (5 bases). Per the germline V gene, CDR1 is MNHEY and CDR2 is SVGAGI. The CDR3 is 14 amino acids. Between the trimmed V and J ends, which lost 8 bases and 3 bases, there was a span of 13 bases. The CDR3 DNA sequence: TGTGCCAGCGGGGGGTCGCAGGCTAATGAAAAACTGTTTTTT. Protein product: CASGGSQANEKLFF.

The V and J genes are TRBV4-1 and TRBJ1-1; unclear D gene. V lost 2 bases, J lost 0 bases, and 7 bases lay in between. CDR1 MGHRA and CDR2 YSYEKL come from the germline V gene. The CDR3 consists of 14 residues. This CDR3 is CASSQMGLNTEAFF. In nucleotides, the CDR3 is TGCGCCAGCAGCCAAATGGGCCTGAACACTGAAGCTTTCTTT.

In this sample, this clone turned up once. CDR3 coding DNA: TGTGCCATCAGTGAGGACCGGACAGGGGGCAGGGAGACCCAGTACTTC. This sequence encodes CAISEDRTGGRETQYF. The chain couples TRBV10-3 to TRBJ2-5; 11 bases match TRBD1. The germline CDR1 and CDR2 sequences are ENHRY and SYGVKD. The V and J ends lost 2 bases and 5 bases, in that order; junction bases with no gene match: 7. The CDR3 totals 16 residues.

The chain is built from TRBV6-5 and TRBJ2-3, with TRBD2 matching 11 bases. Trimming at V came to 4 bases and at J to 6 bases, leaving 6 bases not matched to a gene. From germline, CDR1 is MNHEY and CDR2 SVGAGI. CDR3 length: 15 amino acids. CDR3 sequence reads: CASSSYSGGADTQYF. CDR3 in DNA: TGTGCCAGCAGTTCCTATAGCGGGGGGGCGGATACGCAGTATTTT.

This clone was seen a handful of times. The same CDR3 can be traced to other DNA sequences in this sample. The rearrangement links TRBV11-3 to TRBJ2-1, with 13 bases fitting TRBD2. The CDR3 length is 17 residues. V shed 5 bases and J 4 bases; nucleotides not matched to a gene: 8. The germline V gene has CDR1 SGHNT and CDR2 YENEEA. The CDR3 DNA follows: TGTGCCAGCAGCCCCGGACTAGCGGGAGTTTCGTACAATGAGCAGTTCTTC. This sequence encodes CASSPGLAGVSYNEQFF.

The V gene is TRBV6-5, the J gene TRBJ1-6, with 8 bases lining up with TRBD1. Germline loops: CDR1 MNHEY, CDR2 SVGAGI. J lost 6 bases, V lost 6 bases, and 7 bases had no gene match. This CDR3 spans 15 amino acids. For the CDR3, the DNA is TGTGCCAGCAGGGATCAGGGGGCCACTAATTCACCCCTCCACTTT. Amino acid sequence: CASRDQGATNSPLHF.

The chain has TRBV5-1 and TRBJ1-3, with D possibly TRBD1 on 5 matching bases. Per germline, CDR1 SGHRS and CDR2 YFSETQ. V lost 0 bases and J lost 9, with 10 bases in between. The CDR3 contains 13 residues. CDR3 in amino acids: CASSLEAGRTIYF. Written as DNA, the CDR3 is TGCGCCAGCAGCTTGGAGGCGGGACGCACCATATATTTT. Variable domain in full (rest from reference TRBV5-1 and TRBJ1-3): KAGVTQTPRYLIKTRGQQVTLSCSPISGHRSVSWYQQTPGQGLQFLFEYFSETQRNKGNFPGRFSGRQFSNSRSEMNVSTLELGDSALYLCASSLEAGRTIYFGEGSWLTVV.

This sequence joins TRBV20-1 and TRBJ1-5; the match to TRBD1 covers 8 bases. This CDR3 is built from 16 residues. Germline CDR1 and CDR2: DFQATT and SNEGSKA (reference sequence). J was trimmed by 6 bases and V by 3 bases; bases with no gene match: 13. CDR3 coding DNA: TGCAGTGCTAGTAGGGGCGGCGGACAGGGTGGTCAGCCCCAGCATTTT. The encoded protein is CSASRGGGQGGQPQHF.